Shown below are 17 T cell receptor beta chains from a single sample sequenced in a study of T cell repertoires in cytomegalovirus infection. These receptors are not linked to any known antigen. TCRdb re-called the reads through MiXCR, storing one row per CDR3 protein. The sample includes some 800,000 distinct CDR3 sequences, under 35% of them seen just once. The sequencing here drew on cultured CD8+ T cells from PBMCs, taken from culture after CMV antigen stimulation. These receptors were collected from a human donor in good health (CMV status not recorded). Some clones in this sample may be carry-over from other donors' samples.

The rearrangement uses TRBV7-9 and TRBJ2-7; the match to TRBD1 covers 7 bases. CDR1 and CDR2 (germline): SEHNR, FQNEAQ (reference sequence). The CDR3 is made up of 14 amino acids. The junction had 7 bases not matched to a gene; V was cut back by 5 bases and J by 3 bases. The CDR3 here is CASSPGTEGYEQYV. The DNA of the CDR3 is TGTGCCAGCAGCCCGGGGACAGAAGGCTACGAGCAGTACGTC.

Here the CDR3 DNA reads TGTGCCAGCAGTTCGGGGCCCGGAAAGCAGTACGTC. This encodes CASSSGPGKQYV. The rearrangement uses TRBV6-2 or TRBV6-3 and TRBJ2-7, with D perhaps given as TRBD1 or TRBD2 (5 bases each). The ends were cut back, 4 bases at V and 8 bases at J, with 12 bases in the middle. Germline V CDR1 and CDR2: MNHEY, SVGEGT. The CDR3 runs to 12 residues.

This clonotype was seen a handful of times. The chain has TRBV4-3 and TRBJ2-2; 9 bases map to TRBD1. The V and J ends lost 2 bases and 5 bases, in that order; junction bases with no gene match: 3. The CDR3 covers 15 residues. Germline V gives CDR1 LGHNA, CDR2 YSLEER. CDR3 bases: TGCGCCAGCAGCCAACCGGGACAGGGAACCGGGGAGCTGTTTTTT. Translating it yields CASSQPGQGTGELFF.

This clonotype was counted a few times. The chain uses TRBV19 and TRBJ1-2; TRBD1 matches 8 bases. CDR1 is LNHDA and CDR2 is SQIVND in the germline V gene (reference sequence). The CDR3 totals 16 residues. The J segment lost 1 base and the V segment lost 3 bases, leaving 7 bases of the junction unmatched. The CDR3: CASSISLTGVNYGYTF. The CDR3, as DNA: TGTGCCAGTAGTATCTCCTTGACAGGGGTTAACTATGGCTACACCTTC.

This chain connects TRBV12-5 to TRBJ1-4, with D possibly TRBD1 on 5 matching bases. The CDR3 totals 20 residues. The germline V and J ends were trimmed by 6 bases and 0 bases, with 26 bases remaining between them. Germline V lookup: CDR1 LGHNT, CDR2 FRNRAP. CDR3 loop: CASGIGKSWGQVATNEKLFF. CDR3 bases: TGTGCTAGTGGGATTGGTAAATCGTGGGGCCAAGTTGCAACTAATGAAAAACTGTTTTTT.

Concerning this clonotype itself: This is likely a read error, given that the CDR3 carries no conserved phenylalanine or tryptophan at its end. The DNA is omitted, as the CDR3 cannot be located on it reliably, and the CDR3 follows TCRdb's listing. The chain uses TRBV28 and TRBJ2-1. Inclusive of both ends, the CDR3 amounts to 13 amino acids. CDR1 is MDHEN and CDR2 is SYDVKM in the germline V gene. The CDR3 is CASSPVGGMSSSS.

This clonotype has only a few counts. This chain's CDR3 is CSVSRGRPGYTF. The CDR3 DNA is TGCAGCGTTAGTCGGGGAAGACCTGGCTACACCTTC. The chain has TRBV29-1 and TRBJ1-2; D unclear. The CDR3 totals 12 residues. Germline CDR1 reads SQVTM; CDR2 reads ANQGSEA. The V gene lost 5 bases and the J gene lost 7 bases, with 14 bases spanning the gap.

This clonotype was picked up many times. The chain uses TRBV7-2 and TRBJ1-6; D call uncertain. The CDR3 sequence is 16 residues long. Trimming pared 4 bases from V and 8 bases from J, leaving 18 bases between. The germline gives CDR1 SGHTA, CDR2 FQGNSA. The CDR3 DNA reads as TGTGCCAGCAGCTCTCTCGCCTTAAAGGCCGATTCACCCCTCCACTTT. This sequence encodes CASSSLALKADSPLHF. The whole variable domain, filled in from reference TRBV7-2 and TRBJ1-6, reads GAGVSQSPSNKVTEKGKDVELRCDPISGHTALYWYRQSLGQGLEFLIYFQGNSAPDKSGLPSDRFSAERTGGSVSTLTIQRTQQEDSAVYLCASSSLALKADSPLHFGNGTRLTVT.

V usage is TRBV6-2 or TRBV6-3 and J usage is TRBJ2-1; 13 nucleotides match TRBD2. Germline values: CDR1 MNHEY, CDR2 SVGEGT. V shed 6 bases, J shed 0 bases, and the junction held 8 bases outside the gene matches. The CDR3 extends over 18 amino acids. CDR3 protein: CASRRPGLAGSSYNEQFF. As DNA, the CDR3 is TGTGCCAGCAGACGCCCGGGACTAGCGGGGAGCTCCTACAATGAGCAGTTCTTC.

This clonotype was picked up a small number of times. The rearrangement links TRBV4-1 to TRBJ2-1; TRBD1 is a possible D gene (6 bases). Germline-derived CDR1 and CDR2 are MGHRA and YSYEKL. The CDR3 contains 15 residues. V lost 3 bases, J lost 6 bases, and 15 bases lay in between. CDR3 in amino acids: CASSHIGGVGNEQFF. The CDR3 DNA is TGCGCCAGCAGCCACATAGGGGGAGTGGGCAATGAGCAGTTCTTC.

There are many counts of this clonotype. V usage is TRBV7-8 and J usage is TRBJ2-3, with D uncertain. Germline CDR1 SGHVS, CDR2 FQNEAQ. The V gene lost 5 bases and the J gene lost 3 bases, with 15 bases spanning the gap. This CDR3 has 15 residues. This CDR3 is CASSEVLVETDTQYF. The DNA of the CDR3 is TGTGCCAGCAGCGAGGTTCTTGTGGAAACAGATACGCAGTATTTT.

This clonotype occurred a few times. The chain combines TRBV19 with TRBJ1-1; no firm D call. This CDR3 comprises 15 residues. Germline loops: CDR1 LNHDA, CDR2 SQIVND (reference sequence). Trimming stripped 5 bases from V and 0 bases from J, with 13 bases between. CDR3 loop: CASSLQAGLNTEAFF. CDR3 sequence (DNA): TGTGCCAGTAGTCTCCAAGCAGGCCTGAACACTGAAGCTTTCTTT.

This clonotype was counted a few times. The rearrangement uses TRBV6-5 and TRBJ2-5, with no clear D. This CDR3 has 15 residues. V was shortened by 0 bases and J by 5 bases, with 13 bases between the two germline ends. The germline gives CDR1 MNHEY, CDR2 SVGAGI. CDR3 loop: CASSYSLALEETQYF. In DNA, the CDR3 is TGTGCCAGCAGTTACTCGTTGGCTTTGGAGGAGACCCAGTACTTC.

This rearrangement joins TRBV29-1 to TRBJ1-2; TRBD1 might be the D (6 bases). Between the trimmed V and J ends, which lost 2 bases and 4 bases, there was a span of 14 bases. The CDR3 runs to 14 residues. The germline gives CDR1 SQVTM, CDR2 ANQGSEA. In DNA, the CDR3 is TGCAGCGTTGAAAAGGATCGGGGGCGCTATGGCTACACCTTC. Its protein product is CSVEKDRGRYGYTF.

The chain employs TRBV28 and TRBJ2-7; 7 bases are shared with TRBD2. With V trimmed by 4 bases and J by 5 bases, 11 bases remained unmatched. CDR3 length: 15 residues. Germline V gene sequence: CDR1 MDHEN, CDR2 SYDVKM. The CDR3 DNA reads TGTGCCAGCAGTTCACCCTGGGGGGGGAACGACGAGCAGTACTTC. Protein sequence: CASSSPWGGNDEQYF. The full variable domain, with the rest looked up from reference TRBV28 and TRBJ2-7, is DVKVTQSSRYLVKRTGEKVFLECVQDMDHENMFWYRQDPGLGLRLIYFSYDVKMKEKGDIPEGYSVSREKKERFSLILESASTNQTSMYLCASSSPWGGNDEQYFGPGTRLTVT.

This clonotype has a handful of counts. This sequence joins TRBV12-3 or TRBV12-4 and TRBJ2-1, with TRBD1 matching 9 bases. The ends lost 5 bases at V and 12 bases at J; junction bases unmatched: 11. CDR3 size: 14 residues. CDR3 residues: CASSNPGQGFGQFF. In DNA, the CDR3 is TGTGCCAGCAGTAACCCGGGACAGGGATTTGGGCAGTTCTTC.

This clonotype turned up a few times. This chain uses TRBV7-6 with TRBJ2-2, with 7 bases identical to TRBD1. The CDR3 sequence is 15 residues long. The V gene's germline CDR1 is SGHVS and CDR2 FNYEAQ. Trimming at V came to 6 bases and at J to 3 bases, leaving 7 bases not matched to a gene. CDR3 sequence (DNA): TGTGCCAGCAGTTTGGACAGGATGGACACCGGGGAGCTGTTTTTT. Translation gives CASSLDRMDTGELFF. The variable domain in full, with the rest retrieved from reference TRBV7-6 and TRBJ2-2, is GAGVSQSPRYKVTKRGQDVALRCDPISGHVSLYWYRQALGQGPEFLTYFNYEAQQDKSGLPNDRFSAERPEGSISTLTIQRTEQRDSAMYRCASSLDRMDTGELFFGEGSRLTVL.